These T cell receptor beta chains were read from a single sample in a study of cytomegalovirus exposure and HLA in healthy donors. The repertoire was sequenced with immunoSEQ multiplex PCR; TCRdb's copy has only in-frame clones and lacks some. The sample records 250,000 to 300,000 clones, 70% to 90% being singletons. The sample consisted of PBMCs. The origin of the receptors is a woman younger than 30 in good health and CMV-seronegative. Each CDR3 is given with its conserved first and last residue. Each record gives: V gene, J gene, D gene, clone size, CDR3 DNA, CDR3 protein. The D gene is left open where the match is weak. Clone size is shown for a subset of rows, as once, few, many or a class of expanded clone.

TRBV9	TRBJ1-4	-	-	TGTGCCAGCAGCGTAGGTGGGAGGCTAATGAATGAAAAACTGTTTTTT	CASSVGGRLMNEKLFF
TRBV14	TRBJ2-7	-	-	TGTGCCAGCAGCCAAGATTGGACAGCCTACGAGCAGTACTTC	CASSQDWTAYEQYF
TRBV18	TRBJ2-2	-	-	TGTGCCAGCTCACCAGACTTGAACACCGGGGAGCTGTTTTTT	CASSPDLNTGELFF
TRBV19	TRBJ2-6	TRBD2	once	TGTGCCAGTAAGGCGGGGGGCTACTTCTCTGGGGCCAACGTCCTGACTTTC	CASKAGGYFSGANVLTF
TRBV5-1	TRBJ2-5	-	-	TGCGCCAGCAGCTTGGCCAGTACGGGAGCCCCAGAGACCCAGTACTTC	CASSLASTGAPETQYF
TRBV19	TRBJ2-7	TRBD2	-	TGTGCCAGTAGTATCGCTAGCGGGAGGACCTCCTACGAGCAGTACTTC	CASSIASGRTSYEQYF
TRBV10-3	TRBJ2-7	TRBD2	-	TGTGCCATGCGGGAGGCCCAATCGAGGGAGCAGTACTTC	CAMREAQSREQYF
TRBV5-6	TRBJ1-2	-	-	TGTGCCAGCAGCTTGGACGGTAACTATGGCTACACCTTC	CASSLDGNYGYTF
TRBV11-3	TRBJ2-1	TRBD2	-	TGTGCCAGCAGCTCCACGGACCGAAGCGGGGGTCACAATGAGCAGTTCTTC	CASSSTDRSGGHNEQFF
TRBV6-1	TRBJ2-1	-	-	TGTGCCAGCAGTACCGCCCTATACTCCGGACTTGAGCAGTTCTTC	CASSTALYSGLEQFF
TRBV5-6	TRBJ1-2	TRBD1	-	TGTGCCAGCAGCCCTAGGACAGGGATGGCGTATGGCTACACCTTC	CASSPRTGMAYGYTF
TRBV6-5	TRBJ1-2	-	-	TGTGCCAGCAGTTACGGACAGAACTATGGCTACACCTTC	CASSYGQNYGYTF
TRBV27	TRBJ2-3	TRBD2	-	TGTGCCAGCAGTATCCCGGGACTAGCGGGCGCAGATACGCAGTATTTT	CASSIPGLAGADTQYF
TRBV6-1	TRBJ1-6	TRBD1	-	TGTGCCAGCAGTGAAGCTTGGGACAGGGTCAATTCACCCCTCCACTTT	CASSEAWDRVNSPLHF
TRBV27	TRBJ2-7	TRBD1	once	TGTGCCAGCAGTATGGGGACAGCCTACGAGCAGTACTTC	CASSMGTAYEQYF
TRBV2	TRBJ2-3	-	-	TGTGCCTGGGGCTTGTCTAGCACAGATACGCAGTATTTT	CAWGLSSTDTQYF
TRBV29-1	TRBJ1-2	-	-	TGCAGCGCCGTACAGGGAACTAACTATGGCTACACCTTC	CSAVQGTNYGYTF
TRBV7-9	TRBJ1-6	-	-	TGTGCCAGCAGCTTACTACAGATTACCTATAATTCACCCCTCCACTTT	CASSLLQITYNSPLHF
TRBV7-9	TRBJ2-7	-	-	TGTGCCAGCAGCCCGGGACGGCGGGGCTACGAGCAGTACTTC	CASSPGRRGYEQYF
TRBV11-1	TRBJ2-2	-	-	TGTGCCAGCAGCTGGGAGGTTCACACCGGGGAGCTGTTTTTT	CASSWEVHTGELFF
TRBV7-3	TRBJ2-1	TRBD1	-	TGTGCCAGCAGCGCGGACAGGGAGAATGAGCAGTTCTTC	CASSADRENEQFF
TRBV2	TRBJ1-2	-	-	TGTGCCAGCAGTGTAGGGAGTGGGGGCTACACCTTC	CASSVGSGGYTF
TRBV10-1	TRBJ2-3	TRBD1	-	TGCGCCAGCAGTGACCCGGGACAGGGCACAGATACGCAGTATTTT	CASSDPGQGTDTQYF
TRBV19	TRBJ2-7	-	-	TGTGCCAGTAGTTTTTCCGCGGGGCAATCCTACGAGCAGTACTTC	CASSFSAGQSYEQYF
TRBV7-8	TRBJ1-1	-	-	TGTGCCAGCAGCTTGAGAGGGTGGCATGAAGCTTTCTTT	CASSLRGWHEAFF
TRBV7-6	TRBJ1-1	TRBD1	-	TGTGCCAGCGGCTTAACGATGTACAGGGGCAGAAAATCAGACACTGAAGCTTTCTTT	CASGLTMYRGRKSDTEAFF
TRBV7-6	TRBJ1-5	-	-	TGTGCCAGCAGTTCCCGGGGCAATCAGCCCCAGCATTTT	CASSSRGNQPQHF
TRBV6-5	TRBJ2-3	-	once	TGTGCCAGTGGGGGGATCGGGGGAGGCACAGATACGCAGTATTTT	CASGGIGGGTDTQYF
TRBV5-5	TRBJ2-7	TRBD2	-	TGTGCCAGCAGCCTTGGGGGGGTACACTACGAGCAGTACTTC	CASSLGGVHYEQYF
TRBV6-6	TRBJ2-7	-	few	TGTGCCAGCAGTTACGACAGAAACTACGAGCAGTACTTC	CASSYDRNYEQYF
TRBV10-3	TRBJ1-2	TRBD1	-	TGTGCCACGACGAAACAGGGGGCAGACTATGGCTACACCTTC	CATTKQGADYGYTF
TRBV5-1	TRBJ2-7	-	-	TGCGCCAGCAGCTGGGGGGGCGACTACGAGCAGTACTTC	CASSWGGDYEQYF
TRBV7-7	TRBJ2-2	TRBD2	-	TGTGCCAGCAGCTTAGTCCAGCGGGAGCGTCCGAACACCGGGGAGCTGTTTTTT	CASSLVQRERPNTGELFF
TRBV6-5	TRBJ2-5	TRBD1	-	TGTGCCAGCAGTTACTACACGGGACAGGGAACGGAGACCCAGTACTTC	CASSYYTGQGTETQYF
TRBV14	TRBJ1-1	-	few	TGTGCCAGCAGCCAAGGGGGAGGGAGAAGGAATGAAGCTTTCTTT	CASSQGGGRRNEAFF
TRBV27	TRBJ2-7	TRBD1	-	TGTGCCAGCAGTTTAAGTATGGGACAGGTAACCTACGAGCAGTACTTC	CASSLSMGQVTYEQYF
TRBV4-1	TRBJ2-7	TRBD1	-	TGCGCCAGCAGCCCAACGGGCGTCAGGGGGCGAAACTACGAGCAGTACTTC	CASSPTGVRGRNYEQYF